This T cell receptor beta chain emerged from a study of T-cell reconstitution after alpha-beta-depleted transplantation in children. In the case of this clonotype: A much larger clone lies a single base off, so this may be a read error.

Germline CDR1 is SNHLY and CDR2 is FYNNEI. This CDR3 contains 18 residues. The V gene lost 8 bases and the J gene lost 2 bases, with 26 bases spanning the gap. As it was prepared, the TCRbeta library received unique molecular identifiers. Using its own MiXCR run on the PCR reads, TCRdb lists one record per CDR3 protein. This sample has about 230,000 distinct CDR3 sequences, with around 8.9% found just once. The starting material was PBMCs from the stem cell graft donor, obtained from the stem cell graft. The chain employs TRBV2 and TRBJ2-3; a weak D match, TRBD2 (6 bases). The sequence came from a human donor who donated a stem cell graft to a child with SCID. CDR3 bases: TGTGCCAGCTTGCGTGTCCTAACGGGCGGGGTACCCACAGATACGCAGTATTTT. It specifies CASLRVLTGGVPTDTQYF.